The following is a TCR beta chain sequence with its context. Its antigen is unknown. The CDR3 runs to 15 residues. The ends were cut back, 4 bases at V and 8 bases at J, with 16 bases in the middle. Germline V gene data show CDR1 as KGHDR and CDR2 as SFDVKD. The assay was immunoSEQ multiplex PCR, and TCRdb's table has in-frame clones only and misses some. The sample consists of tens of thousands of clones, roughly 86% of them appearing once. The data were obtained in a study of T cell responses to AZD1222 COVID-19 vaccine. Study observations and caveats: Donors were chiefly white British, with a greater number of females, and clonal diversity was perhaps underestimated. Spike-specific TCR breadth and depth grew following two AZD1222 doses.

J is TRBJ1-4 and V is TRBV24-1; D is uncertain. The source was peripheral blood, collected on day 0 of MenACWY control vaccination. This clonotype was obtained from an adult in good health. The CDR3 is CATSDASGSREKLFF. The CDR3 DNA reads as TGTGCCACCAGTGACGCCTCAGGAAGTCGGGAAAAACTGTTTTTT.